The 18 T cell receptor beta chains listed next were all sequenced from one sample in a study of control samples from healthy donors and cancer patients. Here immunoSEQ multiplex PCR was the method, and the copy in TCRdb shows in-frame clones only, minus some. This table holds about 120,000 clones, roughly 92% found once. Specimen: blood. The receptor source for this set is a man between 18 and 29 years old in good health.

The count of this clone is one. The J gene is TRBJ1-2, the V gene TRBV4-1; D remains ambiguous. V lost 1 base and J lost 6, with 15 bases in between. CDR3 size: 15 residues. Germline V gene sequence: CDR1 MGHRA, CDR2 YSYEKL. CDR3 DNA sequence: TGCGCCAGCAGCCAAGTGGGCAGGCCCAACGATGGCTACACCTTC. Residues: CASSQVGRPNDGYTF.

The J gene is TRBJ1-5, the V gene TRBV24-1, with TRBD1 matching over 9 bases. The CDR3 is made up of 12 amino acids. Germline V lookup: CDR1 KGHDR, CDR2 SFDVKD. The CDR3 is CRRDRVYQPQHF. Written as DNA, the CDR3 is TGTCGCAGGGACAGGGTGTATCAGCCCCAGCATTTT.

The V and J genes are TRBV2 and TRBJ1-2; 9 bases are shared with TRBD1. The CDR3 sequence is 16 residues long. Germline V gives CDR1 SNHLY, CDR2 FYNNEI. J was trimmed by 1 base and V by 2 bases; bases with no gene match: 5. The CDR3 loop is CASSEWGQGINYGYTF. The CDR3 DNA sequence: TGTGCCAGCAGTGAATGGGGACAGGGAATTAACTATGGCTACACCTTC. The variable domain in full, completed from reference TRBV2 and TRBJ1-2, reads EPEVTQTPSHQVTQMGQEVILRCVPISNHLYFYWYRQILGQKVEFLVSFYNNEISEKSEIFDDQFSVERPDGSNFTLKIRSTKLEDSAMYFCASSEWGQGINYGYTFGSGTRLTVV.

The rearrangement joins TRBV27 to TRBJ1-2; 9 bases line up with TRBD1. Germline values: CDR1 MNHEY, CDR2 SMNVEV (reference sequence). Germline trimming cut 6 bases from V and 6 bases from J; bases unmatched to any gene: 2. This CDR3 contains 12 residues. CDR3 sequence: CASRRTGDGYTF. DNA for the CDR3: TGTGCCAGCAGACGGACAGGGGATGGCTACACCTTC.

The chain couples TRBV5-1 to TRBJ2-2, with D tentatively TRBD2 (7 bases). Germline-derived CDR1 and CDR2 are SGHRS and YFSETQ. This CDR3 contains 14 residues. V dropped 4 bases and J dropped 6 bases, with 13 bases sitting between them. The CDR3 region is CASSPQGGAGELFF. The CDR3 nucleotides are TGCGCCAGCAGCCCACAGGGAGGGGCCGGGGAGCTGTTTTTT.

This clone was seen only a few times. The CDR3 is CASSPVWSYEQYF. The CDR3 DNA sequence: TGTGCCAGCAGCCCCGTGTGGTCCTACGAGCAGTACTTC. This chain joins TRBV28 and TRBJ2-7; D is undetermined. This CDR3 region has 13 residues. Germline CDR1 is MDHEN and CDR2 is SYDVKM. Trimming pared 6 bases from V and 1 base from J, leaving 10 bases between.

The J gene is TRBJ1-2, the V gene TRBV9, with TRBD1 matching over 9 bases. The ends lost 5 bases at V and 3 bases at J; junction bases unmatched: 11. The CDR3 totals 16 residues. The V gene's germline CDR1 is SGDLS and CDR2 YYNGEE. The CDR3 nucleotides are TGTGCCAGCAGTCCACCGACAGGGGGTCTCCACTATGGCTACACCTTC. It yields the protein CASSPPTGGLHYGYTF.

This clone appeared once. This chain connects TRBV25-1 to TRBJ2-5; tentatively, D is TRBD2 (6 bases). This CDR3 has 13 residues. The V end lost 6 bases, the J end lost 4 bases, and 12 bases lay between the germline ends. Germline V gene sequence: CDR1 MGHDK, CDR2 SYGVNS. The CDR3 spells CASSTHGGETQYF. For the CDR3, the DNA is TGTGCCAGCAGCACGCACGGGGGAGAGACCCAGTACTTC.

This clone has only a few counts. V usage is TRBV29-1 and J usage is TRBJ2-1; 15 bases line up with TRBD2. Losses at the gene ends were 6 bases for V and 4 bases for J; bases not matched to a gene: 4. The CDR3 totals 15 residues. The germline V gene encodes CDR1 SQVTM and CDR2 ANQGSEA. As DNA, the CDR3 is TGCAGCGTCAACGGACTAGCGGGGGGGTACAATGAGCAGTTCTTC. This gives the protein CSVNGLAGGYNEQFF.

The chain is built from TRBV2 and TRBJ1-1; the D is unclear. V was cut by 10 bases and J by 1 base, with 16 bases left in between. Germline lookup yields CDR1 SNHLY and CDR2 FYNNEI. This CDR3 contains 14 residues. The CDR3: CANTRVIGNTEAFF. CDR3 sequence (DNA): TGTGCCAACACGAGGGTCATTGGGAACACTGAAGCTTTCTTT.

This chain connects TRBV12-3 or TRBV12-4 to TRBJ1-2, with D maybe TRBD1 (5 bases). The CDR3 contains 12 residues. The ends were cut back, 3 bases at V and 6 bases at J, with 8 bases in the middle. CDR3 region: CASSLEGDGYTF. The DNA of the CDR3 is TGTGCCAGCAGTTTGGAAGGGGATGGCTACACCTTC.

This clone was detected once. The CDR3: CASSEGGGADETQYF. The DNA for the CDR3 is TGTGCCAGCAGTGAAGGCGGGGGGGCCGATGAGACCCAGTACTTC. The chain joins TRBV2 to TRBJ2-5; the match to TRBD2 covers 9 bases. The germline V gene encodes CDR1 SNHLY and CDR2 FYNNEI. This CDR3 is built from 15 residues. V was pared by 1 base and J by 5 bases, with 5 bases of the junction left unmatched.

The chain combines TRBV6-6 with TRBJ1-1; tentative D call: TRBD1 (6 bases). V was cut by 2 bases and J by 8 bases, with 15 bases left in between. Looked up from germline, CDR1 is MNHNY and CDR2 is SVGAGI (reference sequence). This CDR3 spans 14 amino acids. The chain's CDR3 is CASSYEQGNREAFF. The CDR3, as DNA: TGTGCCAGCAGTTACGAGCAGGGGAACAGGGAAGCTTTCTTT.

This chain uses TRBV7-3 with TRBJ2-6; D gene unclear. Germline V lookup: CDR1 SGHTA, CDR2 FQGTGA. The CDR3 runs 16 residues. The V and J ends lost 0 bases and 0 bases respectively, with 6 bases between them. In DNA form, the CDR3 reads TGTGCCAGCAGCTTAACGGGCAACTCTGGGGCCAACGTCCTGACTTTC. Translated: CASSLTGNSGANVLTF.

CDR3 residues: CASSPQGTGSPLHF. The CDR3 DNA sequence: TGCGCCAGCAGCCCACAGGGGACGGGGTCACCCCTCCACTTT. V gene TRBV5-1 combines with J gene TRBJ1-6, with 7 bases lining up with TRBD1. The trim removed 4 bases at V and 10 bases at J, leaving 8 bases unmatched. Germline V gene sequence: CDR1 SGHRS, CDR2 YFSETQ. The CDR3 runs to 14 residues. Complete variable domain (other parts from reference TRBV5-1 and TRBJ1-6): KAGVTQTPRYLIKTRGQQVTLSCSPISGHRSVSWYQQTPGQGLQFLFEYFSETQRNKGNFPGRFSGRQFSNSRSEMNVSTLELGDSALYLCASSPQGTGSPLHFGNGTRLTVT.

The CDR3 nucleotides are TGTGCCAGCAGCGTCAGACTAGGACAGTGGGAGACCCAGTACTTC. It yields the protein CASSVRLGQWETQYF. This chain uses TRBV7-9 with TRBJ2-5, with D possibly being TRBD1 or TRBD2 (6 bases each). CDR3 length equals 15 residues. Germline values: CDR1 SEHNR, CDR2 FQNEAQ (reference sequence). Trimming pared 5 bases from V and 5 bases from J, leaving 18 bases between.

The rearrangement uses TRBV9 and TRBJ1-2; no clear D gene. The CDR3 is 11 residues long. The germline gives CDR1 SGDLS, CDR2 YYNGEE. The V end was cut by 3 bases, the J end by 5 bases, with 5 bases between. CDR3 residues: CASSAYYGYTF. The CDR3 DNA reads as TGTGCCAGCAGCGCATATTATGGCTACACCTTC.

The chain combines TRBV5-1 with TRBJ2-3; 13 nucleotides align to TRBD2. Germline CDR1 is SGHRS and CDR2 is YFSETQ. The CDR3 contains 14 residues. Germline trimming cut 3 bases from V and 9 bases from J; bases unmatched to any gene: 4. DNA for the CDR3: TGCGCCAGCAGCTCGGGACTAGCGGGGTCCACGCAGTATTTT. Protein product: CASSSGLAGSTQYF.